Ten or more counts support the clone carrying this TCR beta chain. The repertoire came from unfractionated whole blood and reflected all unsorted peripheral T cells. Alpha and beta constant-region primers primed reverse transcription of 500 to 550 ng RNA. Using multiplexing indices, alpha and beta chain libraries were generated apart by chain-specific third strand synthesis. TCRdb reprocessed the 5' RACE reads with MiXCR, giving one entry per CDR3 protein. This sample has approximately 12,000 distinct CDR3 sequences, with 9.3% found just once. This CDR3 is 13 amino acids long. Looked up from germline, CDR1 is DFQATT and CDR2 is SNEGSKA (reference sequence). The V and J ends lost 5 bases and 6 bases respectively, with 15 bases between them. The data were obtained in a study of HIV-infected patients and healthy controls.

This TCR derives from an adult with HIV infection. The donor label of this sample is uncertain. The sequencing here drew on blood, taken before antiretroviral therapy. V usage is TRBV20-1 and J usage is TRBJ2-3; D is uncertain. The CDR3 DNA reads TGCAGTGCTCTCGACCCCGTGACCGATACGCAGTATTTT. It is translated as CSALDPVTDTQYF.